Detailed here is one T cell receptor beta chain. Its antigen is as yet unknown. From germline, CDR1 is SGHRS and CDR2 YFSETQ. The ends were cut back, 2 bases at V and 5 bases at J, with 13 bases in the middle. The CDR3 length is 15 residues. The entry originates in a study of STAT5B mutations in CD4+ large granular lymphocyte leukemia. In the study overall: Among healthy controls, a particular HLA allele went with more CDR3 'QG' motifs. Whole-study results and caveats: Main leukemic clonotypes were patient-specific, but 20% to 25% appeared at low frequency elsewhere. 8/27 top patient clones versus 2/35 control clones were TRBV06-family.

The protocol was immunoSEQ multiplex PCR, while the TCRdb copy is restricted to in-frame clones and leaves out a portion. The sample includes 45,000 or so clones, 80% to 90% of them seen just once. The specimen sequenced was CD4+ T cells from blood buffy coats. The chain couples TRBV5-1 to TRBJ1-4; D call uncertain. This sequence originates from a human donor in good health. The CDR3 loop is CASSLNSGPNEKLFF. Written as DNA, the CDR3 is TGCGCCAGCAGCTTAAATTCGGGCCCGAATGAAAAACTGTTTTTT.